Below are 20 T cell receptor beta chains sequenced from a single sample in a study of molecular identifiers for immune sequencing clone quantification. TCRdb used MiXCR to reprocess the PCR reads, holding one entry per CDR3 protein. The table has 300,000 to 400,000 distinct CDR3 sequences, roughly a fifth seen once; the top ten hold approximately 0.8%. The specimen sequenced was naive CD8+ T cells from blood, with Jurkat cell RNA spiked in. Specified subset: FACS-sorted CD8+CD4-CCR7+CD45RA+ naive T cells. The receptors stem from a human donor in good health. Some libraries in this study had Jurkat cell RNA spiked in.

This clonotype was detected many times. V and J are TRBV6-2 or TRBV6-3 and TRBJ1-5; tentative D call: TRBD1 (5 bases). Germline values: CDR1 MNHEY, CDR2 SVGEGT. The CDR3 runs to 17 residues. The V and J ends lost 4 bases and 4 bases respectively, with 20 bases between them. The CDR3 is CASSLRLEGRENQPQHF. In DNA form, the CDR3 reads TGTGCCAGCAGTTTACGCCTTGAGGGACGGGAAAATCAGCCCCAGCATTTT.

The chain carries TRBV20-1 and TRBJ1-1; 7 bases map to TRBD1. The CDR3 contains 16 residues. V gave up 3 bases and J gave up 6 bases; unmatched junction bases: 16. Germline V gene sequence: CDR1 DFQATT, CDR2 SNEGSKA (reference sequence). DNA for the CDR3: TGCAGTGCTAGTGGCCACAGGGGCGTTTCTGTCTCTGAAGCTTTCTTT. Amino acid sequence: CSASGHRGVSVSEAFF.

This clonotype was recorded at least ten times. The V call is TRBV12-3 or TRBV12-4, the J call TRBJ2-3; the D is unclear. Trimming shortened V by 5 bases and J by 5 bases, and 8 bases separated the two germline ends. The CDR3 is 12 residues long. As DNA, the CDR3 is TGTGCCAGCAGTGAAAAGTTAGATACGCAGTATTTT. Amino acids: CASSEKLDTQYF.

The chain employs TRBV5-1 and TRBJ1-1; 9 nucleotides agree with TRBD1. The CDR3 consists of 16 residues. Germline assignment: CDR1 SGHRS and CDR2 YFSETQ. J was trimmed by 5 bases and V by 0 bases; bases with no gene match: 8. The CDR3 region is CASSLDLYRGLTEAFF. The CDR3 DNA sequence: TGCGCCAGCAGCTTGGACCTATACAGGGGGCTAACTGAAGCTTTCTTT.

The V call is TRBV12-3 or TRBV12-4, the J call TRBJ2-5, with TRBD2 matching over 7 bases. This CDR3 comprises 16 residues. The V gene end was trimmed by 6 bases and the J gene end by 4 bases; junction bases not matched to a gene: 14. This chain's CDR3 is CASSPSGPFLLETQYF. DNA for the CDR3: TGTGCCAGCAGCCCTAGCGGCCCCTTCCTTTTAGAGACCCAGTACTTC.

This clonotype came up many times. The rearrangement links TRBV7-2 to TRBJ2-4; D remains unclear. The CDR3 spans 14 residues. Germline V gene lookup returns CDR1 SGHTA and CDR2 FQGNSA. Between the trimmed V and J ends, which lost 6 bases and 4 bases, there was a span of 13 bases. CDR3 nucleotide sequence: TGTGCCAGCAGACCCACGACACCTAAAAACATTCAGTACTTC. Translated, it gives CASRPTTPKNIQYF. Supplemented by reference TRBV7-2 and TRBJ2-4, the full variable domain reads GAGVSQSPSNKVTEKGKDVELRCDPISGHTALYWYRQSLGQGLEFLIYFQGNSAPDKSGLPSDRFSAERTGGSVSTLTIQRTQQEDSAVYLCASRPTTPKNIQYFGAGTRLSVL.

This clonotype was detected a few times. The chain recombines TRBV12-3 or TRBV12-4 with TRBJ1-5; no firm D call. The CDR3 has 12 amino acids. Trimming took off 10 bases at V and 5 bases at J, with 12 bases between the two ends. Here the CDR3 reads CAKLVQDQPQHF. DNA for the CDR3: TGTGCCAAACTAGTCCAGGATCAGCCCCAGCATTTT.

To note about this clonotype: Being one base from a much bigger clone, this may be a read error. The chain has TRBV5-1 and TRBJ1-5; D call uncertain. The CDR3 is made up of 16 amino acids. Germline V gene lookup returns CDR1 SGHRS and CDR2 YFSETQ. V lost 3 bases to trimming and J lost 1 base, with 14 bases between them. CDR3 in amino acids: CASSSEPAGSNQPQHF. Written as DNA, the CDR3 is TGCGCCAGCAGCTCGGAGCCAGCGGGGAGCAATCAGCCCCAGCATTTT.

As to this clonotype: A much bigger clone sits one base away, suggesting this may be a read error. The chain links TRBV24-1 to TRBJ1-1; D unresolved. The CDR3 is 13 residues long. Germline V gene sequence: CDR1 KGHDR, CDR2 SFDVKD. The CDR3 here is CATSGLVGSEAFF. The CDR3, as DNA: TGTGCCACCAGTGGTTTGGTGGGGTCTGAAGCTTTCTTT.

This clonotype was seen many times. This chain joins TRBV28 and TRBJ1-2; D is undetermined. CDR1 is MDHEN and CDR2 is SYDVKM in the germline V gene. The CDR3 is made up of 15 amino acids. V lost 5 bases and J lost 4, with 17 bases in between. CDR3 sequence (DNA): TGTGCCAGCAGTCCGACACCTGATGCCTCCTATGGCTACACCTTC. It codes for CASSPTPDASYGYTF.

This clonotype was observed at least ten times. The V call is TRBV29-1, the J call TRBJ2-6, with D possibly TRBD1 on 6 matching bases. CDR1 is SQVTM, CDR2 ANQGSEA, per germline. This CDR3 is 16 amino acids long. Trimming removed 6 bases from V and 8 bases from J, with 23 bases in between. The CDR3 DNA sequence: TGCAGCGTCCGAGACCCCCGGGCCCAGGGGTCCAACGTCCTGACTTTC. This codes for CSVRDPRAQGSNVLTF.

As concerns this clonotype: This could be a read error, since a much larger clone is one nucleotide away. V gene TRBV5-6 combines with J gene TRBJ2-7, with D perhaps assigned TRBD1 or TRBD2 (5 bases each). CDR3 size: 16 residues. Germline assignment: CDR1 SGHDT and CDR2 YYEEEE. The CDR3 loop is CASSPWPPGSSYEQSF. CDR3 sequence (DNA): TGTGCCAGCAGCCCTTGGCCGCCAGGGAGCTCCTACGAGCAGTCCTTC.

This clonotype was counted ten times or more. This chain joins TRBV29-1 and TRBJ1-1, with D uncertain. Germline-derived CDR1 and CDR2 are SQVTM and ANQGSEA. The V gene lost 5 bases and the J gene lost 0 bases, with 10 bases spanning the gap. The CDR3 is made up of 13 amino acids. CDR3 bases: TGCAGCGTTAACCCTGGGGTGAACACTGAAGCTTTCTTT. It yields the protein CSVNPGVNTEAFF.

The table lists this clonotype with many counts. V gene TRBV28 combines with J gene TRBJ1-1; D perhaps matches TRBD1 (5 bases). This CDR3 has 14 amino acids. Germline V gene lookup returns CDR1 MDHEN and CDR2 SYDVKM. Trimming took off 2 bases at V and 4 bases at J, with 11 bases between the two ends. The CDR3, as DNA: TGTGCCAGCAGTTTACCGCCGGGGCGCACTGAAGCTTTCTTT. Encoded protein: CASSLPPGRTEAFF.

This clonotype was counted ten times or more. The chain carries TRBV7-9 and TRBJ1-1; possible D gene TRBD1, 5 bases. CDR1 is SEHNR and CDR2 is FQNEAQ in the germline V gene (reference sequence). The CDR3 totals 12 residues. Trimming left V 5 bases short and J 6 bases short, with 10 bases between. The CDR3: CASSPGTAEAFF. The CDR3 nucleotides are TGTGCCAGCAGCCCCGGGACGGCTGAAGCTTTCTTT.

The sample holds a few counts of this clonotype. The genes are TRBV14 and TRBJ2-3, with TRBD2 matching over 8 bases. V trimming: 0 bases; J trimming: 2 bases; junction bases outside the gene matches: 10. Germline lookup yields CDR1 SGHDN and CDR2 FVKESK. The CDR3 is 18 amino acids. This CDR3 reads CASSQDWPGGGLTDTQYF. In nucleotides, the CDR3 is TGTGCCAGCAGCCAAGATTGGCCCGGGGGGGGCCTCACAGATACGCAGTATTTT.

This clonotype appeared many times. The rearrangement uses TRBV4-1 and TRBJ2-1; 11 nucleotides line up with TRBD2. V dropped 0 bases and J dropped 9; count of bases not matched to a gene: 13. CDR1 and CDR2 from the germline V gene are MGHRA and YSYEKL. The CDR3 consists of 18 residues. The CDR3 is CASSQDRLGPLAGAEQFF. The CDR3 coding sequence is TGCGCCAGCAGCCAAGATCGTCTGGGCCCACTAGCGGGAGCTGAGCAGTTCTTC.

Regarding this clonotype: A much larger clone sits a single nucleotide away, making a read error possible. The CDR3 carries no conserved terminal phenylalanine or tryptophan, so it likely arises from a read error. This chain links TRBV6-6 with TRBJ1-1; D ambiguous. The ends were cut back, 5 bases at V and 8 bases at J, with 15 bases in the middle. The germline CDR1 and CDR2 sequences are MNHNY and SVGAGI (reference sequence). This CDR3 is built from 13 residues. The CDR3 nucleotides are TGTGCCAGCAGTGGAGGTCAGACCAGGGAAGCTTTCCTT. Translating gives CASSGGQTREAFL.

This chain uses TRBV7-9 with TRBJ2-7; 8 nucleotides agree with TRBD2. The CDR3 has 18 amino acids. CDR1 is SEHNR, CDR2 FQNEAQ, per germline (reference sequence). J gave up 2 bases and V 3 bases, and 15 bases lay outside the gene matches. The chain's CDR3 is CASSFPRERHSGAYEQYF. Here the CDR3 DNA reads TGTGCCAGCAGCTTCCCCAGGGAGCGGCATAGCGGGGCCTACGAGCAGTACTTC.

This clonotype was seen ten or more times. The CDR3 loop reads CASSRVTRTGIEQYF. The CDR3 DNA is TGTGCCAGCAGCAGAGTTACAAGGACAGGGATCGAGCAGTACTTC. The V call is TRBV5-4, the J call TRBJ2-7; 8 bases fit TRBD1. J was trimmed by 6 bases and V by 4 bases; bases with no gene match: 12. Germline V gene lookup returns CDR1 SGHNT and CDR2 YYREEE (reference sequence). The CDR3 has 15 residues. Variable domain in full (rest from reference TRBV5-4 and TRBJ2-7): ETGVTQSPTHLIKTRGQQVTLRCSSQSGHNTVSWYQQALGQGPQFIFQYYREEENGRGNFPPRFSGLQFPNYSSELNVNALELDDSALYLCASSRVTRTGIEQYFGPGTRLTVT.